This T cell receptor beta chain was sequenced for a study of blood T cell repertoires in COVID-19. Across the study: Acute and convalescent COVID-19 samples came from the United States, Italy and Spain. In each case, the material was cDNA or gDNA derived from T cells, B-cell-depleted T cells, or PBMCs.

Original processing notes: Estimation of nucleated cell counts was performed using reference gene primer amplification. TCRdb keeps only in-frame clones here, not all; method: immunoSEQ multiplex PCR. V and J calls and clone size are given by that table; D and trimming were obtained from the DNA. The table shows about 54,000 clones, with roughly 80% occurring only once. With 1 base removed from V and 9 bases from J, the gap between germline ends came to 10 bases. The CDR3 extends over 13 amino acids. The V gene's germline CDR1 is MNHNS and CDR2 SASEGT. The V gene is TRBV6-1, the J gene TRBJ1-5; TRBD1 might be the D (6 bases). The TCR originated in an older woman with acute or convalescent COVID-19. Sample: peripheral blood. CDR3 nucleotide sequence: TGTGCCAGCAGTGAAGTGGGGACAAGGCCCCAGCATTTT. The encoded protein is CASSEVGTRPQHF.